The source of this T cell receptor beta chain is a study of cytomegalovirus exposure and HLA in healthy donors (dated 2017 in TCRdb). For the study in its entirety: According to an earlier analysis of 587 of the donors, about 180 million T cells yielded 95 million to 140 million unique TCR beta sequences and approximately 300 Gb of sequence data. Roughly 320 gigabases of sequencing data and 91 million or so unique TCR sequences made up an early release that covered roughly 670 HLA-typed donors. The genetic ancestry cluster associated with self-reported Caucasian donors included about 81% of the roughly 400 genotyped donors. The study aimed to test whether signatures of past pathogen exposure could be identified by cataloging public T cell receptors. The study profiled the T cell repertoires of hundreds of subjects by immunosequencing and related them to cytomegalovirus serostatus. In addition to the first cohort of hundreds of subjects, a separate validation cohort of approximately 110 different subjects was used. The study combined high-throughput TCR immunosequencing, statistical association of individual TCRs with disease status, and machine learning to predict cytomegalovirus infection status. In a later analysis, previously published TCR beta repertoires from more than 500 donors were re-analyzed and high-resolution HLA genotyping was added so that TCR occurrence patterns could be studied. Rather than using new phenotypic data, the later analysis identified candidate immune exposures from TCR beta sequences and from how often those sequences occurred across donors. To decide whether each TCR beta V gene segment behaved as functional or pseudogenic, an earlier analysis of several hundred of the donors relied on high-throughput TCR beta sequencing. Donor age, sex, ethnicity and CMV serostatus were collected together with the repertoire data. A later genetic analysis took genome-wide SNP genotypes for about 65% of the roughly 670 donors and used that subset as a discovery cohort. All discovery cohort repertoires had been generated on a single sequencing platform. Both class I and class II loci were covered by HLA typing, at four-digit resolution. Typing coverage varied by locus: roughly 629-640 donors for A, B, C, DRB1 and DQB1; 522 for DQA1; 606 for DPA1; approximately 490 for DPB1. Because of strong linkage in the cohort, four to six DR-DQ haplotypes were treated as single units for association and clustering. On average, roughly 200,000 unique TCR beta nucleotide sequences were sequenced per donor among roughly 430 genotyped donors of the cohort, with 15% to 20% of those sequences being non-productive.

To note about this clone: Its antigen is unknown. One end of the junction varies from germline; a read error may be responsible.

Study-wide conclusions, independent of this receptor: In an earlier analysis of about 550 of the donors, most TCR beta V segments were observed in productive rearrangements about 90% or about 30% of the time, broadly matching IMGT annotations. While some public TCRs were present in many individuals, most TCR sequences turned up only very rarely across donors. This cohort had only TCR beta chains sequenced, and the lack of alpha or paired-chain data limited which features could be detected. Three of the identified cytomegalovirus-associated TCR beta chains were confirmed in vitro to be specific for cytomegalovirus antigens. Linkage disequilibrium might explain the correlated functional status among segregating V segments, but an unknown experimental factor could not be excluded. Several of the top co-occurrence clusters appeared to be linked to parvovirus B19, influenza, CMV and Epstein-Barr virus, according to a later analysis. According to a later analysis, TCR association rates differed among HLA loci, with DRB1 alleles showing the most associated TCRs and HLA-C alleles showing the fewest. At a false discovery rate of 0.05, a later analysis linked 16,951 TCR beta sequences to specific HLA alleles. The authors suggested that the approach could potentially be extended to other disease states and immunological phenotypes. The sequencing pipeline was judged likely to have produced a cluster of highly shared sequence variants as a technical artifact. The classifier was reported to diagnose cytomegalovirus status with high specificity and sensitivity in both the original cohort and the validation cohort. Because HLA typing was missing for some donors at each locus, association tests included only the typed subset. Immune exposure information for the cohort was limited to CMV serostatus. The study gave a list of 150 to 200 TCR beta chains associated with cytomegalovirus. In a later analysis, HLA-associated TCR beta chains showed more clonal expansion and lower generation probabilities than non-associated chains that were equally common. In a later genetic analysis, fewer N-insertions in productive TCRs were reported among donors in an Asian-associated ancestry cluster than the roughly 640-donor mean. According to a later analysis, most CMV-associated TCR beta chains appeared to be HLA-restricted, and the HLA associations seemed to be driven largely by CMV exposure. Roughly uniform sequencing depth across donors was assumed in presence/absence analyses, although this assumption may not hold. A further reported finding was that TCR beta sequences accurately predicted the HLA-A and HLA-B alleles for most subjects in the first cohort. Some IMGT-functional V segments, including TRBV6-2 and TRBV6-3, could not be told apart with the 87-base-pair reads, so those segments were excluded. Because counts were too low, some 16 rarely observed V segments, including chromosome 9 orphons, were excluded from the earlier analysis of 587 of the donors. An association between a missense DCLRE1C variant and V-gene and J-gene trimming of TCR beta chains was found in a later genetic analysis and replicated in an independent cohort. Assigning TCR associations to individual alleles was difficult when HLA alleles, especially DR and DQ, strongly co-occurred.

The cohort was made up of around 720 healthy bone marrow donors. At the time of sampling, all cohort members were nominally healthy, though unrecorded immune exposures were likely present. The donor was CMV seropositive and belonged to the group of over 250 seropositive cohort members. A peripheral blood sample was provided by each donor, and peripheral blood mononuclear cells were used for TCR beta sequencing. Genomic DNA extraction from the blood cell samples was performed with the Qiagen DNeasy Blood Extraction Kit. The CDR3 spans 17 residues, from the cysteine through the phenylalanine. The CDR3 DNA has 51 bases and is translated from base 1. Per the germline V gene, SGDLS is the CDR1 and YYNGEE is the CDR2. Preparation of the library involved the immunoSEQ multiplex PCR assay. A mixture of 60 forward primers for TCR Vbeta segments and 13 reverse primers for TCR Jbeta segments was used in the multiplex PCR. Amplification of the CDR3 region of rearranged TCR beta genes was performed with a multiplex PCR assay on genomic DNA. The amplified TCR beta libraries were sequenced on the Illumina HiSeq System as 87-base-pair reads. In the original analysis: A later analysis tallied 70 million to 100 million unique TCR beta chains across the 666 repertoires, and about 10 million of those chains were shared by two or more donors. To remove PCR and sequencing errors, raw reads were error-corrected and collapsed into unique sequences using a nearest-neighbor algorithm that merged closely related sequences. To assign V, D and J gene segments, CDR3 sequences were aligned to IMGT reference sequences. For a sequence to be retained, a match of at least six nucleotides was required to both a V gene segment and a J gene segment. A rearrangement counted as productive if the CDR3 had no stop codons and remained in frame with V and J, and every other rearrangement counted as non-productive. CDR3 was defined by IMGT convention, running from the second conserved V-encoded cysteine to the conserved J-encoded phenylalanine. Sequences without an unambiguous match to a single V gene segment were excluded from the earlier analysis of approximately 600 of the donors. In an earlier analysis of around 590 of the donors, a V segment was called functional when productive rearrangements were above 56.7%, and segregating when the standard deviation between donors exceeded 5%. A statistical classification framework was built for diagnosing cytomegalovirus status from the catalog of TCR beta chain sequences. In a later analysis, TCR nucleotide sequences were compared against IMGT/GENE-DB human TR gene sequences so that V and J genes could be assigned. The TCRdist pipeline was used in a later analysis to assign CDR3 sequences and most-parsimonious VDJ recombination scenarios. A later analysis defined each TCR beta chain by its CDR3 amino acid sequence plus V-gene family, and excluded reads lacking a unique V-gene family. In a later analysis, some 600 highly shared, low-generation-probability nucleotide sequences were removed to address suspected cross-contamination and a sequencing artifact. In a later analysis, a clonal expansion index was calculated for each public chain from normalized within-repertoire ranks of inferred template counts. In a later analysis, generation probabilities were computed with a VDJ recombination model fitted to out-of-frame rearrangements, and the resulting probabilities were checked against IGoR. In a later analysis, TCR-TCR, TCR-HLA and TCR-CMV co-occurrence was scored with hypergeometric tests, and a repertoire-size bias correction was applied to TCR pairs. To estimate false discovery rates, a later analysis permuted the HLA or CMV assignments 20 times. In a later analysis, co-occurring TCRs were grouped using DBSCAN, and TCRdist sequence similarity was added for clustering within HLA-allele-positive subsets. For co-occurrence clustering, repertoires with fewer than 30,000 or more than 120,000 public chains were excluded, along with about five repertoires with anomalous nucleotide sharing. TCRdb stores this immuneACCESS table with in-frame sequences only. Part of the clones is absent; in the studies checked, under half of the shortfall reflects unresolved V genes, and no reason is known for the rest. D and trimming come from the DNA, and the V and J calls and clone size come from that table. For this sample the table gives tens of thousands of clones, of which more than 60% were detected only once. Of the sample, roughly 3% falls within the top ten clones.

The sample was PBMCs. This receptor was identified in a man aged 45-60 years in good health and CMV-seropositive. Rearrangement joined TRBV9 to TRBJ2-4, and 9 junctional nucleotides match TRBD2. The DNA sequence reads TGTGCCAGCAGCGGGAGAAGTAGCGGGAGCGTGGGAAACAGTCAGTACTTC. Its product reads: CASSGRSSGSVGNSQYF.